The clone carrying this T cell receptor beta chain was observed a handful of times. MiXCR was run by TCRdb on the RT-PCR reads, yielding one entry per CDR3 protein. Here the sample spans approximately 410,000 distinct CDR3 sequences, 15% to 20% being singletons. V lost 2 bases, J lost 4 bases, and 6 bases lay in between. The germline CDR1 and CDR2 sequences are GTSNPN and SVGIG (reference sequence). This CDR3 is built from 11 residues. The data are from a study of patients and donors after allogeneic stem cell transplantation. The sequencing sample was made of blood, either unsorted or a sorted T cell fraction (not recorded which). The sequence derives from a human donor who was either an allogeneic HSCT recipient or a stem cell or donor lymphocyte infusion donor (not recorded which). It is not recorded whose cells these are; they may come from a transplant donor. The J gene is TRBJ2-7, the V gene TRBV30; no clear D. The CDR3, as DNA: TGTGCCTGGAGTCCTTCTTACGAGCAGTACTTC. Its translation: CAWSPSYEQYF.